This paragraph reports one T cell receptor (beta chain). The target antigen is unknown. Measured with immunoSEQ multiplex PCR; TCRdb has only the in-frame clones, and not every one. The sample contains some 180,000 clones, around 94% of which appear only once. CDR1 is MGHRA and CDR2 is YSYEKL in the germline V gene. The CDR3 consists of 14 residues. V lost 6 bases and J 5 bases, leaving 16 bases between the germline ends. The data were taken from a study of T cell responses to AZD1222 COVID-19 vaccine. Study results and caveats: Spike-spanning, vaccine-associated CD4 TCRs were dominant at 160-218 and 743-854. Sampling captured repertoires only after the peak T cell response.

The sequence derives from an adult in good health. The sample consisted of peripheral blood, taken on day 0 of AZD1222 vaccination. The rearrangement uses TRBV4-1 and TRBJ1-2, with D unresolved. CDR3 sequence: CASSPQVVEYGYTF. Written as DNA, the CDR3 is TGCGCCAGCAGTCCGCAGGTCGTGGAGTATGGCTACACCTTC.